This TCR beta chain stems from a study of OX40 agonist ivuxolimab in advanced cancers. The protocol was immunoSEQ multiplex PCR, while the TCRdb copy is restricted to in-frame clones and leaves out a portion. Of roughly 62,000 clones listed, about 84% are singletons. General study results and limits: Low clonal expansion, among the lowest seen, marked partial responders at 0.1-3.0 mg/kg. At 0.1 to 3.0 mg/kg, CD4+ and CD8+ blood T cells expanded clonally by week 6. More expanded clones were found, on average, in CD8+ than in CD4+ T cells.

Trimming stripped 0 bases from V and 1 base from J, with 13 bases between. CDR3 length: 17 residues. Germline CDR1 and CDR2: SGHTA and FQGTGA. About this clone: The antigen is not known.

This receptor was identified in an adult with an advanced solid tumor such as melanoma, head and neck, liver or kidney cancer. The genes are TRBV7-3 and TRBJ2-1; the D gene is possibly TRBD1 (6 bases). This specimen consisted of CD4+ or CD8+ T cells sorted from blood, obtained in a trial of the OX40 agonist ivuxolimab. CDR3 protein: CASSLTVGQGSYNEQFF. The CDR3, as DNA: TGTGCCAGCAGCTTAACGGTAGGCCAGGGGTCCTACAATGAGCAGTTCTTC.